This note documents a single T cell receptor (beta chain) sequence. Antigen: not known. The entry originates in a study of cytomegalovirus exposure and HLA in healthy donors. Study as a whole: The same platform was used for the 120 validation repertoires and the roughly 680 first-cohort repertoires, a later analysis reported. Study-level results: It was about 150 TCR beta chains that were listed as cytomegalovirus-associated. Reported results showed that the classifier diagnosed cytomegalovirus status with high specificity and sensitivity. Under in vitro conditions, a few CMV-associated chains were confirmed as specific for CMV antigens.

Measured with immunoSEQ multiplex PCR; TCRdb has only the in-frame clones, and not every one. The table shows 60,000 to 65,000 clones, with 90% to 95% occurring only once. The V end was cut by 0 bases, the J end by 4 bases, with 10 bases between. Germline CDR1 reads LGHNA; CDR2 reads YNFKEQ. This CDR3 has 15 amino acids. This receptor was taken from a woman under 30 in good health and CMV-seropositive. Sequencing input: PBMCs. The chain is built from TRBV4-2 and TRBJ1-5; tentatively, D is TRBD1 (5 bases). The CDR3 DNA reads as TGTGCCAGCAGCCAAGATGTGGCAGGGAATCAGCCCCAGCATTTT. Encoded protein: CASSQDVAGNQPQHF.